These 5 T cell receptor beta chains share one sample of origin, sequenced in a study of cytomegalovirus exposure and HLA in healthy donors (dated by TCRdb to 2015 to 2018). The library was produced with the immunoSEQ multiplex PCR assay. A mixture of 60 forward primers for TCR Vbeta segments and 13 reverse primers for TCR Jbeta segments was used in the multiplex PCR. TCRdb's version of the immuneACCESS table is confined to in-frame rearrangements and falls short of the full clone set. An unresolved V gene accounts for under half of the shortfall where checked; the remainder is of unknown origin. The sample data list under 150,000 clones, and roughly 80% of these were observed just once. Roughly 3.5% of the sample rests with the top ten. The sequencing input was PBMCs. These receptors were obtained from a male donor in good health and CMV-seronegative.

V usage is TRBV19 and J usage is TRBJ1-1, with no clear D. Germline lookup yields CDR1 LNHDA and CDR2 SQIVND (reference sequence). The germline V and J ends were trimmed by 3 bases and 1 base, with 6 bases remaining between them. CDR3 size: 13 residues. The CDR3 spells CASSMFGNTEAFF. CDR3 in DNA: TGTGCCAGTAGTATGTTCGGGAACACTGAAGCTTTCTTT.

CDR3 protein: CASSLTSSGETQYF. The CDR3 nucleotides are TGTGCCAGCAGCTTGACTAGTTCCGGAGAGACCCAGTACTTC. The chain combines TRBV7-9 with TRBJ2-5, with D perhaps matching TRBD2 (6 bases). The V end was cut by 3 bases, the J end by 4 bases, with 12 bases between. Germline CDR1 and CDR2: SEHNR and FQNEAQ (reference sequence). CDR3 length: 14 amino acids.

The rearrangement joins TRBV4-1 to TRBJ1-1; TRBD1 matches 8 bases. Unmatched junction bases numbered 2, after V lost 1 base and J lost 1 base. The CDR3 is 15 amino acids. The germline V gene has CDR1 MGHRA and CDR2 YSYEKL. Here the CDR3 DNA reads TGCGCCAGCAGCCAAGCCGGGACAGGGAACACTGAAGCTTTCTTT. Residues: CASSQAGTGNTEAFF.

This chain connects TRBV5-1 to TRBJ2-5; no clear D gene. The CDR3 consists of 14 residues. V dropped 0 bases and J dropped 0 bases, with 6 bases sitting between them. In germline, CDR1 is SGHRS, CDR2 YFSETQ. The chain's CDR3 is CASSLAGYQETQYF. The DNA of the CDR3 is TGCGCCAGCAGCTTGGCAGGTTACCAAGAGACCCAGTACTTC.

A single count supports this clone. This chain uses TRBV28 with TRBJ2-1; the match to TRBD2 covers 12 bases. CDR3 length: 19 residues. The ends lost 4 bases at V and 0 bases at J; junction bases unmatched: 10. CDR1 is MDHEN, CDR2 SYDVKM, per germline. In DNA, the CDR3 is TGTGCCAGCAGTTCGGCTAGCGGGAGGGCCTGGAGCTCCTACAATGAGCAGTTCTTC. This translates into CASSSASGRAWSSYNEQFF.